This entry is about one T cell receptor (beta chain). There is no known antigen for this receptor. Per-base quality was not reported, and no clone a single base away is much larger than it. The sample belongs to a study of blood T cell repertoires in COVID-19 (dated by TCRdb to 2018 to 2020). Study-level background: The collaborator samples originated in the United States, Italy and Spain and spanned the acute and convalescent phases of COVID-19. The material from the prospective study consisted of cDNA or gDNA derived from T cells, B-cell-depleted T cells, or PBMCs. Where available, HLA class I and class II types were taken from metadata supplied by the sample provider and were not determined by assay-based typing. The samples were drawn from the first 160 participants of the ongoing ImmuneRACE study and from 950 to 1,500 subjects provided by 6 global collaborators. Nearly every sample came with metadata listing a de-identified subject ID, COVID-19 status, age in years and sex. The dataset comprised deeply sampled blood TCRbeta repertoires from subjects exposed to, actively infected with, or recovered from COVID-19. The repertoires were released in a freely available public database meant as a resource for research on the immune response to SARS-CoV-2.

The junction shows trimming of 5 bases on V and 4 bases on J, plus 16 bases between the germline ends. Based on the germline V gene (reference sequence), the CDR1 and CDR2 sequences are PRHDT and FYEKMQ. Measured from the cysteine to the phenylalanine, the CDR3 is 15 residues long. Left in the record is the CDR3 DNA by itself, 45 bases read in frame from the first base. Each collaborating institution followed its own protocols to collect whole blood in K2EDTA tubes. Collaborator samples were shipped for TCRbeta analysis as frozen whole blood, isolated PBMCs, or DNA extracted from either sample type. TCRbeta CDR3 regions were amplified from genomic DNA by means of the immunoSEQ Assay, a bias-controlled multiplex PCR. On the authors' methods: Nucleated cell counts per sample were estimated from amplification of reference gene primers within the assay. Sequence reads were collapsed and filtered to measure the absolute abundance of every unique TCRbeta CDR3 rearrangement. For each sample, productive Simpson clonality was calculated by taking the square root of Simpson's diversity index across productive rearrangements. Sourced from immuneACCESS, this table was stored by TCRdb with only in-frame sequences that have V and J called. A share of the clones is absent; for the studies checked, an unresolved V gene accounts for under half, and the remainder has no known explanation. D and trimming were read from the DNA, whereas the V and J calls and clone size are those reported in that table. Across this sample there are some 21,000 clones, with about 93% seen only once. Over 15% of the sample belongs to the ten largest clones.

The investigation overall reported the following: The quantity of clinical and demographic metadata differed by source and by participant and was supplied without curation.

The chain uses TRBV13 and TRBJ2-3, with a tentative D gene TRBD2 over 6 matching bases. The source material was peripheral blood. The TCR comes from a human donor in a cohort sampled during active COVID-19. The nucleotide sequence is TGTGCCAGCAGCCCGGGCTCCGGGGGAGCAGATACGCAGTATTTT. It encodes CASSPGSGGADTQYF.